These 4 T cell receptor beta chains were all obtained from the same sample, sequenced in a study of early T cells in non-severe SARS-CoV-2 infection. MiXCR, applied by TCRdb to the 5' RACE reads, yields one record per CDR3 protein. This table has over 35,000 distinct CDR3 sequences, under 7.5% appearing once. Material: whole blood, obtained at baseline. The receptors stem from an adult who was a healthcare worker with PCR-confirmed SARS-CoV-2 infection or an uninfected control (not recorded which).

In this sample, this clonotype turned up many times. This chain links TRBV7-6 with TRBJ2-2; 8 bases map to TRBD1. Trimming took 7 bases from V and 3 from J; bases not matched to a gene: 13. This CDR3 region has 17 residues. Germline V gene sequence: CDR1 SGHVS, CDR2 FNYEAQ. The CDR3 nucleotides are TGTGCCAGCACCCGAGGACAGGGCTCCCTAGACACCGGGGAGCTGTTTTTT. It yields the protein CASTRGQGSLDTGELFF.

This clonotype was observed a handful of times. The chain combines TRBV12-3 or TRBV12-4 with TRBJ1-1; no firm D call. The CDR3 extends over 11 amino acids. Deletions cut 3 bases from V and 10 bases from J, with 9 bases between. The DNA for the CDR3 is TGTGCCAGCAGTTTCAAAGGGTCAGCTTTCTTT. It encodes CASSFKGSAFF.

This clonotype occurred many times. The chain couples TRBV19 to TRBJ2-1; D is perhaps TRBD1 (5 bases). The ends were cut back, 4 bases at V and 4 bases at J, with 14 bases in the middle. There are 15 residues in the CDR3. Germline V gene lookup returns CDR1 LNHDA and CDR2 SQIVND (reference sequence). In DNA, the CDR3 is TGTGCCAGTAGTAACTACAGGTTCCCTTACAATGAGCAGTTCTTC. It is translated as CASSNYRFPYNEQFF.

This clonotype was detected a few times. CDR3 residues: CASSFQGVYGYTF. The CDR3 bases are TGTGCCAGCAGTTTCCAAGGAGTCTATGGCTACACCTTC. The chain recombines TRBV12-3 or TRBV12-4 with TRBJ1-2; D is undetermined. The CDR3 is 13 residues long. The ends were cut back, 3 bases at V and 4 bases at J, with 9 bases in the middle.